This is a list of T cell receptor beta chains from one sample in a study of CXCR3-negative and CXCR3-positive naive CD8 T cells. Each CDR3 protein gets one entry in TCRdb, which reprocessed the 5' RACE reads and gives no DNA. The sample table sets out around 96,000 distinct CDR3 sequences. Sample: naive CXCR3- CD8+ T cells from blood. These receptor sequences come from a human donor in good health. Some clones in this sample may be carry-over from other donors' samples. CDR3s include the opening cysteine and the closing phenylalanine or tryptophan. Each record gives: CDR3 protein, V gene, J gene.

CDR3: CASSQILGGSFYEQYF
V: TRBV4-2
J: TRBJ2-7

CDR3: CAWKEGGGSYEAFF
V: TRBV30
J: TRBJ1-1

CDR3: CASSYPDSIYGYTF
V: TRBV6-2/TRBV6-3
J: TRBJ1-2

CDR3: CASSMDRAEQYF
V: TRBV11-1
J: TRBJ2-7

CDR3: CATSRDRESYNEQFF
V: TRBV15
J: TRBJ2-1

CDR3: CSAREASSEWADTQYF
V: TRBV20-1
J: TRBJ2-3

CDR3: CASSDRGLYNEQFF
V: TRBV2
J: TRBJ2-1

CDR3: CASSRTVSTEAFF
V: TRBV5-6
J: TRBJ1-1

CDR3: CASSFDREIETQYF
V: TRBV7-7
J: TRBJ2-5

CDR3: CASRTEIAKNIQYF
V: TRBV5-1
J: TRBJ2-4

CDR3: CASSSLLAGGEDTQYF
V: TRBV12-3/TRBV12-4
J: TRBJ2-3

CDR3: CASALTGLNTEAFF
V: TRBV12-3/TRBV12-4
J: TRBJ1-1

CDR3: CSVQTGLNTGELFF
V: TRBV29-1
J: TRBJ2-2

CDR3: CASRTTQGTAAYEQYF
V: TRBV6-6
J: TRBJ2-7

CDR3: CASSLFGGLVNEQYF
V: TRBV28
J: TRBJ2-7

CDR3: CSVEDQKGSGQPQHF
V: TRBV29-1
J: TRBJ1-5

CDR3: CASSLAQGAGGYTF
V: TRBV7-6
J: TRBJ1-2

CDR3: CASSSGSAYNEQFF
V: TRBV6-2/TRBV6-3
J: TRBJ2-1

CDR3: CASSYEGHFTDTQYF
V: TRBV6-6
J: TRBJ2-3

CDR3: CASSLDRAYEQYF
V: TRBV19
J: TRBJ2-7

CDR3: CSARGPLGTNTEAFF
V: TRBV20-1
J: TRBJ1-1

CDR3: CASSFPGYQETQYF
V: TRBV12-3/TRBV12-4
J: TRBJ2-5

CDR3: CASSFGSGYEQFF
V: TRBV5-6
J: TRBJ2-1

CDR3: CTSASLMNTEAFF
V: TRBV6-2/TRBV6-3
J: TRBJ1-1

CDR3: CASSSAPRGLGGYTF
V: TRBV28
J: TRBJ1-2

CDR3: CASSFGPYEQYF
V: TRBV7-6
J: TRBJ2-7

CDR3: CASSSGGREQYF
V: TRBV12-3/TRBV12-4
J: TRBJ2-7

CDR3: CASSPPDSLEQYF
V: TRBV18
J: TRBJ2-7

CDR3: CASSLTPLGQDRGQFF
V: TRBV13
J: TRBJ2-1

CDR3: CASSLGPNYEQYF
V: TRBV12-3/TRBV12-4
J: TRBJ2-7

CDR3: CASSLSVGGDLYNEQFF
V: TRBV7-8
J: TRBJ2-1

CDR3: CSARAQGKTGELFF
V: TRBV20-1
J: TRBJ2-2

CDR3: CASRIHLLNTEAFF
V: TRBV10-1
J: TRBJ1-1

CDR3: CSVTSETYNEQFF
V: TRBV29-1
J: TRBJ2-1

CDR3: CASSDPTRDSPLHF
V: TRBV28
J: TRBJ1-6

CDR3: CASSQDSGGWNEQFF
V: TRBV4-3
J: TRBJ2-1

CDR3: CASSSYSGQKGYEQYF
V: TRBV7-9
J: TRBJ2-7

CDR3: CSASGGYTYEQYF
V: TRBV20-1
J: TRBJ2-7

CDR3: CARSSRVYNEQFF
V: TRBV19
J: TRBJ2-1

CDR3: CASSLDAGTRFSGTRTYEQYF
V: TRBV7-9
J: TRBJ2-7

CDR3: CASGLATGNTEAFF
V: TRBV12-5
J: TRBJ1-1

CDR3: CASSQDRGVNQPQHF
V: TRBV4-1
J: TRBJ1-5

CDR3: CASSLMRGSMNTEAFF
V: TRBV7-9
J: TRBJ1-1

CDR3: CASSRLEGSTDTQYF
V: TRBV28
J: TRBJ2-3

CDR3: CASSLFMIGYNEQFF
V: TRBV28
J: TRBJ2-1

CDR3: CATSDSGNEQFF
V: TRBV24-1
J: TRBJ2-1

CDR3: CASSVSSRRGGYSTDTQYF
V: TRBV9
J: TRBJ2-3

CDR3: CATSRDWGVADTQYF
V: TRBV15
J: TRBJ2-3

CDR3: CASSQDPPGGVSYGYTF
V: TRBV4-2
J: TRBJ1-2

CDR3: CASSASSWVPTDTQYF
V: TRBV7-2
J: TRBJ2-3

CDR3: CASSPPRGGELFF
V: TRBV5-4
J: TRBJ2-2

CDR3: CASSPSGGGNSNQPQHF
V: TRBV6-6
J: TRBJ1-5

CDR3: CASSESRTQYF
V: TRBV10-2
J: TRBJ2-5

CDR3: CASSLQGMNTEAFF
V: TRBV6-5
J: TRBJ1-1

CDR3: CASSEDGEQYF
V: TRBV9
J: TRBJ2-7

CDR3: CASSLLGQQTGELFF
V: TRBV12-3/TRBV12-4
J: TRBJ2-2

CDR3: CASSLGTRRYNEQFF
V: TRBV19
J: TRBJ2-1